This passage covers 22 T cell receptor beta chains from one sample sequenced in a study of yellow fever vaccine responses in identical twins. TCRdb redid the calling of the RT-PCR reads with MiXCR, one entry per CDR3 protein. The table includes some 20,000 distinct CDR3 sequences, about two thirds detected once. The sequenced sample was T cells from blood (PBMCs), unsorted or a sorted subset (not recorded which), obtained before or after yellow fever vaccination (not recorded which). These receptors all stem from a woman younger than 30 who received the yellow fever vaccine.

The CDR3 protein is CSVGSADTQYF. The CDR3, as DNA: TGCAGCGTTGGAAGCGCAGATACGCAGTATTTT. The chain carries TRBV29-1 and TRBJ2-3; D unresolved. CDR3 length: 11 amino acids. The germline gives CDR1 SQVTM, CDR2 ANQGSEA. V shed 4 bases and J shed 4 bases, with 6 bases lying between them.

CDR3 in DNA: TGTGCCAGCAGCTTAGATAGCGGGGCATACAATGAGCAGTTCTTC. As protein: CASSLDSGAYNEQFF. The gene calls are TRBV11-3 and TRBJ2-1; TRBD2 agrees at 8 bases. CDR1 and CDR2 from the germline V gene are SGHNT and YENEEA. Trimming removed 0 bases from V and 4 bases from J; junction bases left unmatched: 2. The CDR3 totals 15 residues.

This clonotype was observed a handful of times. This sequence joins TRBV19 and TRBJ1-1; 7 bases map to TRBD1. Germline loops: CDR1 LNHDA, CDR2 SQIVND (reference sequence). The J segment lost 0 bases and the V segment lost 8 bases, leaving 3 bases of the junction unmatched. This CDR3 comprises 13 residues. The CDR3 coding sequence is TGTGCCAGTTCGACAGGGTTGAACACTGAAGCTTTCTTT. Its translation is CASSTGLNTEAFF. The full variable domain, with the rest looked up from reference TRBV19 and TRBJ1-1, is DGGITQSPKYLFRKEGQNVTLSCEQNLNHDAMYWYRQDPGQGLRLIYYSQIVNDFQKGDIAEGYSVSREKKESFPLTVTSAQKNPTAFYLCASSTGLNTEAFFGQGTRLTVV.

The CDR3 bases are TGTGCCAGCAGTCCCCAGGGTGCGAACACCGGGGAGCTGTTTTTT. Its protein is CASSPQGANTGELFF. This sequence joins TRBV12-3 or TRBV12-4 and TRBJ2-2, with D possibly TRBD1 on 5 matching bases. This CDR3 contains 15 residues. Trimming took off 5 bases at V and 0 bases at J, with 10 bases between the two ends.

The J gene is TRBJ1-5, the V gene TRBV18; D unclear. The CDR3 runs 15 residues. V was trimmed by 3 bases and J by 3 bases, leaving 12 bases between them. CDR1 is KGHSH and CDR2 is LQKENI in the germline V gene. The chain's CDR3 is CASSPEGSPNQPQHF. CDR3 DNA sequence: TGTGCCAGCTCACCGGAAGGCTCTCCCAATCAGCCCCAGCATTTT.

The chain recombines TRBV6-1 with TRBJ2-3; 12 nucleotides align to TRBD1. Germline lookup yields CDR1 MNHNS and CDR2 SASEGT. The CDR3 runs to 16 residues. After removal of 6 bases from V and 1 base from J, the junction contained 5 bases not matched to a gene. The CDR3 DNA follows: TGTGCCAGCAGGGGACAGGGGGCTCTGGGCACAGATACGCAGTATTTT. The encoded protein is CASRGQGALGTDTQYF.

J is TRBJ2-7 and V is TRBV20-1, with unresolved D. Germline loops: CDR1 DFQATT, CDR2 SNEGSKA (reference sequence). V lost 5 bases, J lost 3 bases, and 8 bases lay in between. The length of the CDR3 is 11 residues. CDR3 amino acids: CSAYTGYEQYF. CDR3 in DNA: TGCAGTGCTTATACTGGCTACGAGCAGTACTTC.

This clonotype has just one count. The rearrangement links TRBV7-2 to TRBJ2-7; the D is unclear. Trimming removed 5 bases at V and 6 bases at J, with 8 bases between. The CDR3 spans 11 residues. Germline V gene sequence: CDR1 SGHTA, CDR2 FQGNSA. CDR3 in DNA: TGTGCCAGCAGCCTACAGATCGAGCAGTACTTC. Its protein is CASSLQIEQYF. The variable domain in full, with the rest retrieved from reference TRBV7-2 and TRBJ2-7, is GAGVSQSPSNKVTEKGKDVELRCDPISGHTALYWYRQSLGQGLEFLIYFQGNSAPDKSGLPSDRFSAERTGGSVSTLTIQRTQQEDSAVYLCASSLQIEQYFGPGTRLTVT.

The chain combines TRBV6-1 with TRBJ1-3; D ambiguous. V gave up 6 bases and J gave up 7 bases, with 19 bases separating them. This CDR3 contains 15 residues. Germline values: CDR1 MNHNS, CDR2 SASEGT. The CDR3 region has the DNA TGTGCCAGCAGAAAAGAAGGCACGAACTGGAACACCATATATTTT. This codes for CASRKEGTNWNTIYF.

The sample holds a few counts of this clonotype. The rearrangement uses TRBV10-3 and TRBJ1-1, with D hard to call. V was pared by 3 bases and J by 1 base, with 9 bases between. The CDR3 consists of 14 residues. Per the germline V gene, CDR1 is ENHRY and CDR2 is SYGVKD. The CDR3: CAISDREQNTEAFF. The CDR3 coding sequence is TGTGCCATCAGTGACCGCGAGCAGAACACTGAAGCTTTCTTT.

The genes are TRBV7-3 and TRBJ2-3; no reliable D call. This CDR3 is 15 amino acids long. Germline V gene lookup returns CDR1 SGHTA and CDR2 FQGTGA. Trimming left V 5 bases short and J 6 bases short, with 18 bases between. The CDR3 DNA sequence: TGTGCCAGCAGCCCCGGGTTAGCTCTCTCGGATACGCAGTATTTT. This sequence encodes CASSPGLALSDTQYF.

On this clonotype: Without the conserved terminal phenylalanine or tryptophan, this CDR3 likely stems from a read error. V and J are TRBV29-1 and TRBJ1-4, with a possible D match to TRBD1 (5 bases). Trimming stripped 7 bases from V and 12 bases from J, with 30 bases between. The CDR3 runs 16 residues. Germline V gene lookup returns CDR1 SQVTM and CDR2 ANQGSEA. The CDR3 DNA is TGCAGCGCCCTCCCAGGGTCAGGGCATGTTCTAGTCCAACTGTTTTTA. Protein: CSALPGSGHVLVQLFL.

This clonotype was picked up one time. The rearrangement joins TRBV20-1 to TRBJ2-1; 10 bases align to TRBD2. Germline V gene data show CDR1 as DFQATT and CDR2 as SNEGSKA (reference sequence). The CDR3 covers 14 residues. The V and J ends lost 1 base and 7 bases, in that order; junction bases with no gene match: 4. The CDR3 region has the DNA TGCAGTGCTAGAGCTCCTAGCGGGGGAAATGAGCAGTTCTTC. Protein product: CSARAPSGGNEQFF.

The gene calls are TRBV11-1 and TRBJ2-5, with D possibly being TRBD2 (6 bases). V gave up 1 base and J gave up 0 bases, with 15 bases separating them. The CDR3 is 17 residues long. CDR1 is SGHAT, CDR2 FQDESV, per germline (reference sequence). CDR3 DNA: TGTGCCAGCAGCTTAGTCCGCCCTGCTAGCGACCAAGAGACCCAGTACTTC. The encoded protein is CASSLVRPASDQETQYF.

This clonotype was detected only a few times. The rearrangement uses TRBV5-6 and TRBJ2-7; the D gene could be TRBD1 or TRBD2 (5 bases each). Germline V gene data show CDR1 as SGHDT and CDR2 as YYEEEE. The CDR3 covers 14 residues. The germline V and J ends were trimmed by 0 bases and 6 bases, with 13 bases remaining between them. The CDR3: CASSLVRGLGEQYF. CDR3 DNA sequence: TGTGCCAGCAGCTTGGTCCGGGGCCTAGGCGAGCAGTACTTC.

V gene TRBV6-2 or TRBV6-3 combines with J gene TRBJ2-1; D is possibly TRBD2 (5 bases). The CDR3 loop spans 15 amino acids. CDR1 and CDR2 from the germline V gene are MNHEY and SVGEGT. Deletions cut 7 bases from V and 0 bases from J, with 13 bases between. The CDR3 DNA reads TGTGCCAGCATTATACTAGAGAGCTCCTACAATGAGCAGTTCTTC. Translated, it gives CASIILESSYNEQFF.

This clonotype was detected a few times. The rearrangement uses TRBV6-1 and TRBJ1-2; a possible D gene is TRBD1 (5 bases). Germline values: CDR1 MNHNS, CDR2 SASEGT. The CDR3 consists of 14 residues. Trimming left V 6 bases short and J 0 bases short, with 11 bases between. The CDR3 region has the DNA TGTGCCAGCAGCTTCCGGGGGACTAACTATGGCTACACCTTC. It yields the protein CASSFRGTNYGYTF.

V is TRBV4-3 and J is TRBJ2-1; 7 positions match TRBD1. The germline V gene encodes CDR1 LGHNA and CDR2 YSLEER. Trimming at V came to 0 bases and at J to 0 bases, leaving 2 bases not matched to a gene. The CDR3 consists of 16 residues. The CDR3 here is CASSQDPGGSYNEQFF. The CDR3 DNA sequence: TGCGCCAGCAGCCAAGATCCAGGGGGCTCCTACAATGAGCAGTTCTTC.

This clonotype was found once. This sequence joins TRBV2 and TRBJ2-2; D remains unclear. This CDR3 comprises 13 residues. V lost 6 bases and J lost 4, with 9 bases in between. CDR1 is SNHLY, CDR2 FYNNEI, per germline. The CDR3 sequence: CASREISTGELFF. As DNA, the CDR3 is TGTGCCAGCAGAGAGATAAGCACCGGGGAGCTGTTTTTT. The full variable domain, completed using reference TRBV2 and TRBJ2-2, is EPEVTQTPSHQVTQMGQEVILRCVPISNHLYFYWYRQILGQKVEFLVSFYNNEISEKSEIFDDQFSVERPDGSNFTLKIRSTKLEDSAMYFCASREISTGELFFGEGSRLTVL.

J is TRBJ1-1 and V is TRBV6-5; D perhaps matches TRBD1 (5 bases). The CDR3 length is 11 residues. V was trimmed by 2 bases and J by 8 bases, leaving 6 bases between them. The V gene's germline CDR1 is MNHEY and CDR2 SVGAGI. CDR3 amino acids: CASSYGAEAFF. The CDR3 DNA is TGTGCCAGCAGTTACGGGGCGGAAGCTTTCTTT.

The rearrangement links TRBV4-2 to TRBJ1-2; D remains unclear. The germline gives CDR1 LGHNA, CDR2 YNFKEQ. V was shortened by 1 base and J by 5 bases, with 11 bases between the two germline ends. The CDR3 runs 14 residues. Written as DNA, the CDR3 is TGTGCCAGCAGCCAAGCCCCGACAAGATATGGCTACACCTTC. It is translated as CASSQAPTRYGYTF.

Written as DNA, the CDR3 is TGCAGTGCTAAAACAGGGTTTCCCAATCAGCCCCAGCATTTT. This encodes CSAKTGFPNQPQHF. The genes are TRBV20-1 and TRBJ1-5; D is possibly TRBD1 (6 bases). Germline V gene lookup returns CDR1 DFQATT and CDR2 SNEGSKA (reference sequence). V lost 4 bases, J lost 3 bases, and 13 bases lay in between. This CDR3 spans 14 amino acids.